Below, one TCR beta chain is given with its context. Its antigen remains undetermined. No clone much larger than this one lies a single base away; base qualities are absent. This sample is drawn from a study of shared clonotypes between healthy human individuals (TCRdb year 2020). Study-wide context: A couple of women and three men aged 18 to 49 years were included in the cohort. Blood TCR repertoires of a handful of healthy adults were deeply sequenced to estimate repertoire size and the extent of clonotype sharing between individuals. Each donor's leukapheresis produced roughly between roughly 0.85 and 9.5 billion PBMCs. For each donor, CD4 naive and CD4 memory were each given three plates, CD8 naive was given two plates, and CD8 memory was given one plate. To increase sequencing depth and limit assay-specific biases, different laboratories used diverse techniques to prepare libraries and sequence TCR repertoires.

What the study reported, not specific to this receptor: Rarefaction of sorted-subset datasets indicated incomplete sequencing despite the large sequencing depth. Higher generation probabilities were observed for clonotypes shared by all four sorted-subset donors than for non-shared clonotypes. Pairwise subsampling led to the expectation that sequencing depth would affect the degree of clonotype sharing among donors. Because the study included a small number of donors, the genetic and exposure-history diversity represented was limited. Estimated clonotype richness was generally larger for naive than for memory subsets. Sharing across several donors was observed for 5% to 6.5% of naive CD4, 3.5% of naive CD8, around 2.5% of memory CD4, and around 0.4% of memory CD8 clonotypes. Sampling was limited to blood, and TCR repertoires in tissue likely differ from TCR repertoires in blood.

CD8 naive samples were CD45RO-negative cells positively selected for CCR7, giving a CD45RA+CCR7+ population that excluded TemRA cells. The donors were healthy, HIV-negative adults who had no recently reported acute infections or vaccinations. Every donor was a Caucasian adult living in Nashville, Tennessee, USA. Blood was obtained by leukapheresis, after which PBMCs were separated by Ficoll-Histopaque density gradient centrifugation and cryopreserved in liquid nitrogen vapor phase. Analytical flow cytometry was used to check the purity and quantity of every magnetically sorted T cell population. Each sorted fraction had its genomic DNA isolated and then quantified by UV absorbance on a Nanodrop 2000c. Using the deep immunoSEQ assay, TCR CDR3 regions were amplified from genomic DNA by multiplex PCR. For each cell subset, the extracted genomic DNA was distributed evenly across all wells of several immunoSEQ 96-well plates, and each plate served as one replicate. For sorted subsets, 200 to 250 ng of genomic DNA, equivalent to tens of thousands of T cell genomes, went into each replicate PCR. The purified libraries were quantified using a Qubit 3.0 fluorometer, sized with a Bioanalyzer 2100, and then quantified again using the KAPA Library Quantification kit. Each immunoSEQ 96-well plate was sequenced on its own single-read 150-cycle Illumina NextSeq 550 flow cell. Per the authors' processing: The immunoSEQ output contained only junctional sequences without quality scores, so filtering could not match that applied to full-length reads. To assign V/J genes and CDR3, sequences were annotated against IMGT germline references using PyIR, a Python wrapper for IgBLAST v1.9. Any read was removed if the V/J assignment was weak (E-value above 1e-6), the CDR3 was missing, or the read contained stop codons, out-of-frame junctions, or ambiguous translated residues. V3J clonotypes were defined as sequences sharing an identical inferred V gene, J gene, and CDR3 amino acid sequence. Percentage overlap between repertoires was computed as shared unique clonotypes divided by the size of the smaller repertoire. Three approaches were used to assess repertoire richness: RTK rarefaction, the Chao1 estimator, and Recon v2.1 estimates of unobserved clonotypes. Generation probabilities were computed with OLGA for all TCRbeta clonotypes obtained by the gDNA method from several donors. In TCRdb, the immuneACCESS table is reduced to in-frame sequences with V and J assigned. These tables do not hold every clone; where another copy was compared, an unresolved V gene accounts for under half, and the others remain unexplained. Clonal size and the V and J genes are those of that table, whereas D and trimming came from the DNA. A total of millions of clones appear in this sample, approximately 95% of them only once. Roughly 1% of the sample rests with the top ten.

Trimming removed 1 base from V and 4 bases from J; the gene matches leave 7 bases unexplained. The CDR3, from cysteine to phenylalanine, totals 16 residues. Only the CDR3 portion is preserved as DNA: 48 bases, with reading frame beginning at the first base. The germline V gene supplies CDR1 SGHRS and CDR2 YFSETQ. The chain couples TRBV5-1 to TRBJ2-2, with 7 bases aligning to TRBD2. The specimen sequenced was naive CD8+ T cells sorted from blood. The label giving this sample's cell subset or site can be read as: CD45RA+CCR7+. The clonotype comes from a man younger than 30 in good health. The CDR3 sequence is CASSLNWEGLTGELFF. The base sequence is TGCGCCAGCAGCTTGAATTGGGAGGGTCTCACCGGGGAGCTGTTTTTT.